This is a list of T cell receptor beta chains from one sample in a study of OX40 agonist ivuxolimab in advanced cancers. Clones were sequenced by immunoSEQ multiplex PCR, and TCRdb holds only the in-frame ones, with some missing. The sample carries under 85,000 clones, around 85% recorded once. Material: CD4+ or CD8+ T cells sorted from blood, obtained in a trial of the OX40 agonist ivuxolimab. All receptors come from an adult with an advanced solid tumor such as melanoma, head and neck, liver or kidney cancer. Both conserved end residues are trimmed from each CDR3.

j_gene: TRBJ2-1
v_gene: TRBV5-1
CDR3aa: ASSGPTAYNEQF

j_gene: TRBJ2-3
v_gene: TRBV19
CDR3aa: ASSAQGATTDTQY

j_gene: TRBJ2-5
v_gene: TRBV21-1
CDR3aa: ASSVPQGVWETQY

j_gene: TRBJ1-3
v_gene: TRBV12-5
CDR3aa: ASGLYGINTIY

j_gene: TRBJ1-3
v_gene: TRBV29-1
CDR3aa: SVTVGNTIY

j_gene: TRBJ2-7
v_gene: TRBV5-1
CDR3aa: ASSLNPAYFYEQY

j_gene: TRBJ1-3
v_gene: TRBV6-5
CDR3aa: ASRLNSGNTIY

j_gene: TRBJ2-5
v_gene: TRBV5-4
CDR3aa: ASSLGGRQQETQY

j_gene: TRBJ2-5
v_gene: TRBV10-1
CDR3aa: ASSDVIQETQY

j_gene: TRBJ1-2
v_gene: TRBV23-1
CDR3aa: AISFKFGYGYT

j_gene: TRBJ2-7
v_gene: TRBV19
CDR3aa: ASSIAGGSYEQY

j_gene: TRBJ2-5
v_gene: TRBV7-3
CDR3aa: ASSLRGGETQY

j_gene: TRBJ1-5
v_gene: TRBV28
CDR3aa: ASSLLMGQPQH

j_gene: TRBJ1-3
v_gene: TRBV7-9
CDR3aa: ASSFGAVSSGNTIY

j_gene: TRBJ1-6
v_gene: TRBV7-9
CDR3aa: ASSETGVNSPLH

j_gene: TRBJ1-1
v_gene: TRBV2
CDR3aa: ASSTTGDTEAF

j_gene: TRBJ2-3
v_gene: TRBV5-1
CDR3aa: ASSFLGDTQY

j_gene: TRBJ2-3
v_gene: TRBV18
CDR3aa: ASSPSMGASGDTQY

j_gene: TRBJ2-7
v_gene: TRBV7-9
CDR3aa: ASSPSYEQY

j_gene: TRBJ1-2
v_gene: TRBV28
CDR3aa: ASRLVGNYGYT

j_gene: TRBJ2-7
v_gene: TRBV10-1
CDR3aa: ASSGTSGSSYEQY

j_gene: TRBJ1-3
v_gene: TRBV7-2
CDR3aa: ASSRGQTSGNTIY

j_gene: TRBJ1-1
v_gene: TRBV5-1
CDR3aa: ASSFVPSNTEAF

j_gene: TRBJ1-2
v_gene: TRBV19
CDR3aa: ASKAGSWTPFEGYT

j_gene: TRBJ1-1
v_gene: TRBV7-8
CDR3aa: ASSPDPLSNTEAF

j_gene: TRBJ2-5
v_gene: TRBV7-2
CDR3aa: ASSSSLVRRETQY

j_gene: TRBJ1-4
v_gene: TRBV4-3
CDR3aa: ASSQDWQQNEKLF

j_gene: TRBJ2-3
v_gene: TRBV5-6
CDR3aa: ASSIRDRGRGDTQY

j_gene: TRBJ2-1
v_gene: TRBV2
CDR3aa: ASQGALYNEQF

j_gene: TRBJ2-3
v_gene: TRBV7-9
CDR3aa: ASSPRGGHTDTQY

j_gene: TRBJ1-4
v_gene: TRBV6-5
CDR3aa: ASSPAGHEKLF

j_gene: TRBJ1-1
v_gene: TRBV10-3
CDR3aa: AISEGGTSKIGSLGTEAF

j_gene: TRBJ1-6
v_gene: TRBV5-1
CDR3aa: ASSLDTGWDSPLH

j_gene: TRBJ1-2
v_gene: TRBV5-6
CDR3aa: ASSSDLLPYNYGYT

j_gene: TRBJ2-7
v_gene: TRBV7-9
CDR3aa: ASSPPGTGRGEQC

j_gene: TRBJ2-3
v_gene: TRBV10-3
CDR3aa: AISEPRGDTQY

j_gene: TRBJ1-2
v_gene: TRBV7-2
CDR3aa: ASSPEDTRPNT

j_gene: TRBJ2-7
v_gene: TRBV18
CDR3aa: ASSPREGEQY

j_gene: TRBJ2-3
v_gene: TRBV5-6
CDR3aa: ASSLGEENTQY